This TCR beta chain was identified in a study of T cells in Graves' hyperthyroidism and ophthalmopathy (dated by TCRdb to between 2018 and 2020). Turning to the overall study: Peripheral blood samples were taken at the time of initial diagnosis, prior to any treatment. To identify TCR V-J signatures that set the groups apart, the researchers used a discovery cohort of 95 to 100 patients, made up of fewer than 50 with Graves' ophthalmopathy and 57 with stable Graves' hyperthyroidism. After blood sampling, hyperthyroidism patients were treated with methimazole at a starting dose of 30 mg daily, and ophthalmopathy patients were treated with high-dose intravenous methylprednisolone. Whether ophthalmopathy could be predicted prospectively was tested in an independent validation cohort made up of under 20 hyperthyroidism patients plus 17 patients who later progressed to ophthalmopathy. The roughly 91 discovery patients were randomly divided into training and test sets at a 7:3 ratio. In six Graves' hyperthyroidism patients, the study also compared T-cell repertoires from thyroid tissue with T-cell repertoires from blood. TCR Vbeta CDR3 sequencing of roughly 140 peripheral blood samples (43 ophthalmopathy, approximately 80 hyperthyroidism and around 17 progressor patients) is reported in the paper.

Broad study findings and their caveats: In validation, the model predicted progression to ophthalmopathy a median of 6.5 months before onset, with about 67% sensitivity and roughly 77% specificity. Most expanded thyroid clonotypes (frequency above 0.001) were also detected in blood, a finding suggesting that blood repertoires may reflect thyroid immune responses. Ophthalmopathy was separated from stable hyperthyroidism by a 13 V-J signature model, with 85% to 90% sensitivity and about 81% specificity obtained in cross-validation and 80%/75% obtained in testing. No statistical method was used to set the sample size in advance, and investigators knew the group allocation.

Stable Graves' hyperthyroidism was defined as no progression to ophthalmopathy during 18 months of follow-up. Hyperthyroidism patients were newly diagnosed, had a disease duration of under 2 months, and were aged 18 to 65 years. The study excluded patients with uncontrolled infections, other autoimmune diseases, pregnancy or lactation. Clinical symptoms, serum thyroxine and TRAb, thyroid ultrasound, and orbital computed tomography formed the basis for the diagnoses. PBMCs were isolated from about 10 ml of fresh peripheral blood by Ficoll-Paque density gradient centrifugation. Total RNA was extracted with Trizol reagent, and quality was checked on an Agilent 2100 Bioanalyzer. A remark on this clonotype: No antigen is known for it. The input lacks base qualities; no much larger clone sits a single base away.

In the germline V gene, CDR1 corresponds to LGHNA and CDR2 to YSLEER. The V end loses 1 base and the J end loses 5 bases, and a stretch of 11 bases separates them. Taken from cysteine to phenylalanine, the CDR3 has 14 residues. The CDR3 DNA has 42 bases and is translated from base 1. The TCR beta CDR3 regions were amplified from RNA transcripts. A first-round RT-PCR of the TCR CDR3 used the HTBI primer set with the Qiagen OneStep RT-PCR kit. A second multiplex PCR round built the libraries, followed by size selection and purification. Sequencing of the libraries was done on an Illumina HiSeq2000 using paired-end 100 bp reads. In the authors' own workflow: Raw data were processed with SOAPnuke, discarding reads with adapters, uncalled bases, mean Phred below 15, or no exact constant-primer or identifier match. COPE v1.2.5 was used to merge the high-quality paired reads, and each unique nucleotide sequence was defined as a clonotype. MiTCR v1.1 was used to align the clonotypes against IMGT TRBV, TRBD and TRBJ reference segments. Analysis was restricted to V-J combinations with a frequency above 0.0001, which covered about 99% of repertoires. The TCS score was defined as F50 (clonal expansion) divided by E x V (chaos), with BLOSUM62-based TCRdist calculated between CDR3 peptides within each V-J. Welch's t-statistics and random forest reduced fewer than 550 V-J features to about 12, which were used in a naive Bayes classifier (R e1071). Clones were called with MiXCR by TCRdb after fastp trimmed the public reads at Q25, and only in-frame beta chains were retained. Merged by CDR3 protein, the rows form single entries marked with the most common genes and DNA. TCRdb, rather than the study authors, made the V and J calls. In all, the sample holds around 300,000 distinct CDR3 sequences, and roughly 13% of those were seen once. The ten largest clonotypes hold roughly 24% of the sample.

The V and J genes are TRBV4-3 and TRBJ1-1; a tentative D match to TRBD1 spans 5 bases. The sequenced sample was blood. The sequence derives from a woman aged 25 to 39 with Graves' hyperthyroidism. Here the CDR3 is given as CASSQVLGETEAFF. The DNA is as follows: TGCGCCAGCAGCCAAGTTTTGGGGGAGACTGAAGCTTTCTTT.